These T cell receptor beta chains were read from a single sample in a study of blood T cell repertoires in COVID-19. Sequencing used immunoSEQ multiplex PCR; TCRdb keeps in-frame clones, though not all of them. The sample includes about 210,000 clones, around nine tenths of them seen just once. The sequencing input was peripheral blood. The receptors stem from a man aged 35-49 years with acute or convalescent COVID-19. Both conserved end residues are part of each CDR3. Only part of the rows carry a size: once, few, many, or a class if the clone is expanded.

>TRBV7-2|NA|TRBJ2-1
CASSLRSSRLVFTEQFF
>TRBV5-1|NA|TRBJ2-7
CASSPQGLSSYEQYF
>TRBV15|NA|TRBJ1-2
CATSRDQGTEGYTF
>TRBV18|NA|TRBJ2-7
CASSVELAGRGEQYF
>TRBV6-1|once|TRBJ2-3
CASSERGPTLDTQYF
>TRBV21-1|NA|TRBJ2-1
CASRGGDEQFF
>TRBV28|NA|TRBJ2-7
CASSSWGQGAYEQYF
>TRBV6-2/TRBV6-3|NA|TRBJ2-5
CASSYSTGGRETQYF
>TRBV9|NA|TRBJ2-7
CASSVAWSGEQYF
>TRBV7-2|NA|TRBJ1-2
CASSLVGFDSIYGYTF
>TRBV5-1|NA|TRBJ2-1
CASSLIGLAEIGEQFF
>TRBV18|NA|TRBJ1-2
CASSPGQGGDYGYTF
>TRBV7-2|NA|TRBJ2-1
CASSFSANNEQFF
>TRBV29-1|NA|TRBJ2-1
CSVAAVNEQFF
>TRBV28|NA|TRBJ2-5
CASSTRQGRETQYF
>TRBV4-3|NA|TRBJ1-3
CASSQVDRAENTIYF
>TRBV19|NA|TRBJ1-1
CASSRDRNTEAFF
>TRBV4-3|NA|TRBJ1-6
CASSQDSRGTNSPLHF
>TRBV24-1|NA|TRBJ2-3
CATSEAGTGLPDTQYF
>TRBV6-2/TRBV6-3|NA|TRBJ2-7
CASSYNWGDLPYEQYF
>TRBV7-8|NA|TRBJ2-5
CASSGGDRQETQYF
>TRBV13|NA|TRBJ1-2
CASSPGGNGYTF
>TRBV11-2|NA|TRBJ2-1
CASSLSQLAGSPFF